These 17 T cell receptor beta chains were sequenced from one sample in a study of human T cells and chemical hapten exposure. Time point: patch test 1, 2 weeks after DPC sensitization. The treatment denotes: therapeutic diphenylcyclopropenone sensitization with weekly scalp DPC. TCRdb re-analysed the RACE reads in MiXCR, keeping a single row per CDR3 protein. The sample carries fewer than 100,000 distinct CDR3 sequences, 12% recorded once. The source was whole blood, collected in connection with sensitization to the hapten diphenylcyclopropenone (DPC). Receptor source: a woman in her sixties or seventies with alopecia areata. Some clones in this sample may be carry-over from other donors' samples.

The CDR3 DNA follows: TGTGCCATCAGTGGAGAGACCCCCATATCACCCCTCCACTTT. It yields the protein CAISGETPISPLHF. The J gene is TRBJ1-6, the V gene TRBV10-3; D not resolved. This CDR3 has 14 residues. The V gene lost 4 bases and the J gene lost 10 bases, with 14 bases spanning the gap. Germline V lookup: CDR1 ENHRY, CDR2 SYGVKD.

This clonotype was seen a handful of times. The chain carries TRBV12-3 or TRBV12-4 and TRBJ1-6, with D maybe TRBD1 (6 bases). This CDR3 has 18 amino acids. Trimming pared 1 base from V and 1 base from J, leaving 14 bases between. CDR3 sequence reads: CASSLVAGVISYNSPLHF. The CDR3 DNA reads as TGTGCCAGCAGTTTAGTAGCAGGGGTTATATCCTATAATTCACCCCTCCACTTT.

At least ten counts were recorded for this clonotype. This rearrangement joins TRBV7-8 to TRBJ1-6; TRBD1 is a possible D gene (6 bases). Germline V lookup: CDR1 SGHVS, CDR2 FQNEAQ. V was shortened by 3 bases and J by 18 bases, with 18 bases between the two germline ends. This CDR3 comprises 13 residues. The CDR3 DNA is TGTGCCAGCAGCTTGGCCTGGGGGCGCCCTTACCACTTT. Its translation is CASSLAWGRPYHF.

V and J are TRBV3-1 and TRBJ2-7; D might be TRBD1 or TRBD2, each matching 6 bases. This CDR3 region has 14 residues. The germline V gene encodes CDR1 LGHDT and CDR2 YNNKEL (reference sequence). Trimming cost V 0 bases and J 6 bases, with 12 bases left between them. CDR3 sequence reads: CASSQDGGTFEQYF. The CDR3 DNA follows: TGTGCCAGCAGCCAAGATGGCGGGACATTCGAGCAGTACTTC.

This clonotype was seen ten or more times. The CDR3 reads CASSQGGFSGANVLTF. For the CDR3, the DNA is TGTGCCAGCAGCCAAGGAGGCTTCTCTGGGGCCAACGTCCTGACTTTC. The chain combines TRBV3-1 with TRBJ2-6; D call uncertain. The V gene lost 1 base and the J gene lost 0 bases, with 7 bases spanning the gap. The germline V gene encodes CDR1 LGHDT and CDR2 YNNKEL (reference sequence). This CDR3 is 16 amino acids long.

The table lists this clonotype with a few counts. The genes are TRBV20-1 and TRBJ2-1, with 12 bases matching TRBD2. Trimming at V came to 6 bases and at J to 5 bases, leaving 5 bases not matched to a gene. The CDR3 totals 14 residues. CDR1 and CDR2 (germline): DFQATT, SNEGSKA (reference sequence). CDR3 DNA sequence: TGCAGTGCAAGGACTAGCGGGGTAAACAATGAGCAGTTCTTC. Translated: CSARTSGVNNEQFF.

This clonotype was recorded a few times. The chain's CDR3 is CASIELGQGLTDTQYF. The CDR3 DNA reads TGTGCCAGCATCGAACTGGGACAGGGCCTCACAGATACGCAGTATTTT. The chain uses TRBV5-6 and TRBJ2-3; 9 nucleotides agree with TRBD1. This CDR3 comprises 16 residues. CDR1 is SGHDT and CDR2 is YYEEEE in the germline V gene. J gave up 2 bases and V 6 bases, and 10 bases lay outside the gene matches. Full variable domain (missing parts from reference TRBV5-6 and TRBJ2-3): DAGVTQSPTHLIKTRGQQVTLRCSPKSGHDTVSWYQQALGQGPQFIFQYYEEEERQRGNFPDRFSGHQFPNYSSELNVNALLLGDSALYLCASIELGQGLTDTQYFGPGTRLTVL.

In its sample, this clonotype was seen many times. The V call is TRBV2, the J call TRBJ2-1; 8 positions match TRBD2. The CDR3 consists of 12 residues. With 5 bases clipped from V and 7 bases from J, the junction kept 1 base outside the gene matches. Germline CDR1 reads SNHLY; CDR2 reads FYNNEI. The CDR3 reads CASSLAGNEQFF. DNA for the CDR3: TGTGCCAGCAGTTTAGCGGGGAATGAGCAGTTCTTC.

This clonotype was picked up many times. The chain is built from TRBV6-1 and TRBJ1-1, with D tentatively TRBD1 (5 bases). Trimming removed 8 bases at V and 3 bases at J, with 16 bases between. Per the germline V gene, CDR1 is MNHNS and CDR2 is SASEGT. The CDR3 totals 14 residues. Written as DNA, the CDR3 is TGTGCCAGCTCCCCCGTGGGGGTGGACACTGAAGCTTTCTTT. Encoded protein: CASSPVGVDTEAFF.

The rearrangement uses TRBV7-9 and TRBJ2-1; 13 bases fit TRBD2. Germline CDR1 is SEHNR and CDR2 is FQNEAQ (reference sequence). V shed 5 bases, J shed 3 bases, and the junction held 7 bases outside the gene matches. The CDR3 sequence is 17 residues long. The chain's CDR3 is CASSGLTSGGNYNEQFF. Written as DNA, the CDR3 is TGTGCCAGCAGCGGGCTGACTAGCGGGGGGAACTACAATGAGCAGTTCTTC. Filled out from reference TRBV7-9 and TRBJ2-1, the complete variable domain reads DTGVSQNPRHKITKRGQNVTFRCDPISEHNRLYWYRQTLGQGPEFLTYFQNEAQLEKSRLLSDRFSAERPKGSFSTLEIQRTEQGDSAMYLCASSGLTSGGNYNEQFFGPGTRLTVL.

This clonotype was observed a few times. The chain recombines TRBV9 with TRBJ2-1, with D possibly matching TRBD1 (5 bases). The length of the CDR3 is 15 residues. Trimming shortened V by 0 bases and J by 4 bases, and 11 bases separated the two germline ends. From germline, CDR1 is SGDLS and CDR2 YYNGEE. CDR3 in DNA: TGTGCCAGCAGCGTAGCAGGGCAGGCATACAATGAGCAGTTCTTC. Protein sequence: CASSVAGQAYNEQFF.

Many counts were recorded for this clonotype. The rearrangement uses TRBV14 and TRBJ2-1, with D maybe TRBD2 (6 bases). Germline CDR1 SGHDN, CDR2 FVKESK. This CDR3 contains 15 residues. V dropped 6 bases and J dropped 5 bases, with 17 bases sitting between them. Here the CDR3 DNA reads TGTGCCAGCAGTCTTACGGGACTCGCAAACAATGAGCAGTTCTTC. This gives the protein CASSLTGLANNEQFF.

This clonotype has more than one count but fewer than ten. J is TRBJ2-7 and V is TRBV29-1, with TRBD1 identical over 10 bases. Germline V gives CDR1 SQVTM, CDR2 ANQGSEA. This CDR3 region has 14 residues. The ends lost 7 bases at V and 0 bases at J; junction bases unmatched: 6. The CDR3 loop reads CSAADRGFSYEQYF. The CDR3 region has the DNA TGCAGCGCCGCGGACAGGGGGTTCTCCTACGAGCAGTACTTC.

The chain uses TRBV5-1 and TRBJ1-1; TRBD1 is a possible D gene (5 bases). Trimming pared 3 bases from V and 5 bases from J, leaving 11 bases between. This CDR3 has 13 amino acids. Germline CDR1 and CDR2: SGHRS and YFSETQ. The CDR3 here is CASSWGVATEAFF. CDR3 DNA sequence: TGCGCCAGCAGCTGGGGGGTAGCGACTGAAGCTTTCTTT.

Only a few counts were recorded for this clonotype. The DNA for the CDR3 is TGTGCCATCAACCCGGGACAGGCTATTGGAAACACCATATATTTT. It specifies CAINPGQAIGNTIYF. The chain carries TRBV10-3 and TRBJ1-3, with 8 nucleotides matching TRBD1. After removal of 7 bases from V and 3 bases from J, the junction contained 8 bases not matched to a gene. In germline, CDR1 is ENHRY, CDR2 SYGVKD. This CDR3 contains 15 residues.

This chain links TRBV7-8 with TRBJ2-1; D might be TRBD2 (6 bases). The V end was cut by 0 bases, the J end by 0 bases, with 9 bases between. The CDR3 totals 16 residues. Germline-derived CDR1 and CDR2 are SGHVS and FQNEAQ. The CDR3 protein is CASSLASGSSYNEQFF. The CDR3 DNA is TGTGCCAGCAGCTTAGCTAGCGGTAGCTCCTACAATGAGCAGTTCTTC.

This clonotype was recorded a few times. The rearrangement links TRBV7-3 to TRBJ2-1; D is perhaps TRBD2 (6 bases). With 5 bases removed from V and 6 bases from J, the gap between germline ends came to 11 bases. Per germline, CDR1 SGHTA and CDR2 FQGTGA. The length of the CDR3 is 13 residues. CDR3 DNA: TGTGCCAGCAGCCCACGGGGGTCCAATGAGCAGTTCTTC. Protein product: CASSPRGSNEQFF.